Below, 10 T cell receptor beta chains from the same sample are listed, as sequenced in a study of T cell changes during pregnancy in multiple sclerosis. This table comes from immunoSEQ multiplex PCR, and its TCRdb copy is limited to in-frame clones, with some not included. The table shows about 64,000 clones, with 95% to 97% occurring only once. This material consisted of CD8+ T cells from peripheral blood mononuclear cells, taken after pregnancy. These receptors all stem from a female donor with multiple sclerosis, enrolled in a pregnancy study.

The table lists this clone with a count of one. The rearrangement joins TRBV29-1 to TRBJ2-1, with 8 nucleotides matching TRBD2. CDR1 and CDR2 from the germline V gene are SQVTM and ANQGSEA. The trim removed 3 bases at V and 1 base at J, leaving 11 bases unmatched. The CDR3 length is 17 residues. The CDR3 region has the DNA TGCAGCGTTGACGGGGACCCGGGAGGGCCATCCTACAATGAGCAGTTCTTC. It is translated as CSVDGDPGGPSYNEQFF.

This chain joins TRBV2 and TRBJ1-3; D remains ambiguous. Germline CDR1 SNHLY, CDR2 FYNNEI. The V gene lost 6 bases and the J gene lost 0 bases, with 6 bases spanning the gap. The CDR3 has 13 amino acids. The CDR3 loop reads CASRAHSGNTIYF. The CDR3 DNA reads TGTGCCAGCAGGGCCCACTCTGGAAACACCATATATTTT.

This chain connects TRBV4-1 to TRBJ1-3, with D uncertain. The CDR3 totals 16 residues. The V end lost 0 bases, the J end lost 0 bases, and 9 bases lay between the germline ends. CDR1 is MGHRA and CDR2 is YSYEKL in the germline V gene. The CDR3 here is CASSQDQAISGNTIYF. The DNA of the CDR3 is TGCGCCAGCAGCCAAGACCAGGCGATCTCTGGAAACACCATATATTTT.

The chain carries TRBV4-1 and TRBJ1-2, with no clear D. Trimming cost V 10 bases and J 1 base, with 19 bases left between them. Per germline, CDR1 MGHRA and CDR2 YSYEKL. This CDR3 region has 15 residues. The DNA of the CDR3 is TGCGCCACCCAGCCGGGTGGAGCCATTAACTATGGCTACACCTTC. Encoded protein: CATQPGGAINYGYTF.

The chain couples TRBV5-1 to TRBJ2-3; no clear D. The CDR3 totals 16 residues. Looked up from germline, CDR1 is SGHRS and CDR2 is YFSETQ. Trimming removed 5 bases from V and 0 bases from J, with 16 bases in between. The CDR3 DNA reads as TGCGCCAGCAGTTCACAGTCCACCCGGAGCACAGATACGCAGTATTTT. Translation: CASSSQSTRSTDTQYF.

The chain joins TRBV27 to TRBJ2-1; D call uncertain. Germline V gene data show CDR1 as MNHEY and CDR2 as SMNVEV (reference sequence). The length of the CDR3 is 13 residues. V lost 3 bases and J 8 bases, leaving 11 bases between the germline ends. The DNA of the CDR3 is TGTGCCAGCAGTTTGAGTCCTGCCTATGAGCAGTTCTTC. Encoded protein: CASSLSPAYEQFF.

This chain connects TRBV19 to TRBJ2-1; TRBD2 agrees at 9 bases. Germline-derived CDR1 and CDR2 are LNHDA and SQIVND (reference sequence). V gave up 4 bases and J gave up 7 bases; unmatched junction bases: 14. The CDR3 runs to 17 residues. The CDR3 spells CASSTLTKLAGKNEQFF. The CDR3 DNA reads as TGTGCCAGTAGTACCCTCACTAAGCTAGCGGGAAAGAATGAGCAGTTCTTC. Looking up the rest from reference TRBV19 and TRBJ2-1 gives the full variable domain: DGGITQSPKYLFRKEGQNVTLSCEQNLNHDAMYWYRQDPGQGLRLIYYSQIVNDFQKGDIAEGYSVSREKKESFPLTVTSAQKNPTAFYLCASSTLTKLAGKNEQFFGPGTRLTVL.

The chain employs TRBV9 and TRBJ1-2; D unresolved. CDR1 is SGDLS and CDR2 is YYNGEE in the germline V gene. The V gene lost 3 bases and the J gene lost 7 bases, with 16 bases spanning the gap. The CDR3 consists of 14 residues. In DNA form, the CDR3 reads TGTGCCAGCAGCGCCGGTTCAACAGTTTTTGGCTACACCTTC. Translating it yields CASSAGSTVFGYTF.

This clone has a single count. CDR3 DNA: TGTGCCAGCAGCCCCCTCCCAGATACGCAGTATTTT. Translation: CASSPLPDTQYF. The chain combines TRBV7-9 with TRBJ2-3, with D uncertain. CDR3 length: 12 amino acids. Germline-derived CDR1 and CDR2 are SEHNR and FQNEAQ (reference sequence). V lost 5 bases to trimming and J lost 4 bases, with 7 bases between them.

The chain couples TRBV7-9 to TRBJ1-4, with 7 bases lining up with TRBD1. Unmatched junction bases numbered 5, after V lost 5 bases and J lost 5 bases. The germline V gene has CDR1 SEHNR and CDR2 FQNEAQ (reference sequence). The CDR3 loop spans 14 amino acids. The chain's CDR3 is CASSGDRSNEKLFF. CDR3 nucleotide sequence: TGTGCCAGCAGCGGGGACAGATCAAATGAAAAACTGTTTTTT.